The table lists the clone carrying this TCR beta chain with a few counts. The antigen remains unidentified. This sample is part of a study of T cell repertoires in cytomegalovirus infection. General study points: Adding up the frequency of public TCR beta families identified people who carried CMV plus the relevant HLA. The ex vivo response was dominated by HLA-C-restricted CMV-specific TCR beta clonotypes.

TCRdb redid the calling of the reads with MiXCR, one entry per CDR3 protein. The data hold almost 90,000 distinct CDR3 sequences, with about 31% observed a single time. The receptor comes from a human donor in good health (CMV status not recorded). Some clones in this sample may be carry-over from other donors' samples. The sample consisted of CD8+ T cells from cultured PBMCs, taken from culture after CMV antigen stimulation.

The CDR3 coding sequence is TGTGCCAGCAGCTCGGGACTGGGGGGTACATATGAGCAGTTCTTC. It yields the protein CASSSGLGGTYEQFF. The genes are TRBV7-6 and TRBJ2-1; D perhaps matches TRBD2 (6 bases). CDR3 length: 15 amino acids. The germline CDR1 and CDR2 sequences are SGHVS and FNYEAQ. Deletions cut 4 bases from V and 8 bases from J, with 18 bases between.